The TCR beta chain described here comes from a study of T cell responses to AZD1222 COVID-19 vaccine. Whole-study findings and limits: Vaccination with two AZD1222 doses was followed by a rise in Spike-specific TCR breadth and depth. Seropositive at baseline were only a handful of AZD1222 recipients. Clonal diversity was possibly underestimated; the donors were predominantly white British and more often female.

Notes on this clone: What it recognizes is unknown.

With 8 bases removed from V and 5 bases from J, the gap between germline ends came to 12 bases. Per germline, CDR1 ENHRY and CDR2 SYGVKD. The CDR3 has 12 amino acids. The repertoire was sequenced with immunoSEQ multiplex PCR; TCRdb's copy has only in-frame clones and lacks some. The repertoire includes some 150,000 clones, roughly 91% of them detected once, and 1.5% to 2% sits in the top ten. This TCR was recovered from an adult in good health. Sequenced here: peripheral blood, sampled on day 0 of AZD1222 vaccination. This rearrangement joins TRBV10-3 to TRBJ2-5; the D gene is possibly TRBD2 (6 bases). CDR3 DNA: TGTGCCATCCGGGGGACGGGTGAGACCCAGTACTTC. Its translation: CAIRGTGETQYF.